The clone carrying this T cell receptor beta chain was seen only a few times. Its specificity is not known. V dropped 4 bases and J dropped 1; count of bases not matched to a gene: 6. Germline V lookup: CDR1 SGHNT, CDR2 YYREEE (reference sequence). This CDR3 has 15 amino acids. Primers: 60 Vbeta forward and 13 Jbeta reverse. Repertoires were generated with immunoSEQ multiplex PCR, while TCRdb's copy carries only in-frame clones and drops some. The data hold some 200,000 clones, with about 10% observed a single time. The sample belongs to a study of cytomegalovirus exposure and HLA in healthy donors. The overall study: As an earlier analysis found, roughly 170 million T cells yielded 100 million to 130 million unique TCR beta sequences.

Points from the study as a whole: Most TCR sequences were seen very rarely across donors, but some public TCRs occurred in many. Associated with HLA alleles at 0.05 false discovery rate in a later analysis were 17,000 or so TCR beta sequences. It is likely that the observed cluster of highly shared sequence variants was a sequencing artifact.

The chain combines TRBV5-4 with TRBJ2-7; 9 bases line up with TRBD1. This sequence originates from a woman between 25 and 40 years old in good health and CMV-seropositive. The sample was PBMCs. The CDR3 nucleotides are TGTGCCAGCAGCGACGGACAGGGGCGTTCCTACGAGCAGTACTTC. Its protein product is CASSDGQGRSYEQYF.